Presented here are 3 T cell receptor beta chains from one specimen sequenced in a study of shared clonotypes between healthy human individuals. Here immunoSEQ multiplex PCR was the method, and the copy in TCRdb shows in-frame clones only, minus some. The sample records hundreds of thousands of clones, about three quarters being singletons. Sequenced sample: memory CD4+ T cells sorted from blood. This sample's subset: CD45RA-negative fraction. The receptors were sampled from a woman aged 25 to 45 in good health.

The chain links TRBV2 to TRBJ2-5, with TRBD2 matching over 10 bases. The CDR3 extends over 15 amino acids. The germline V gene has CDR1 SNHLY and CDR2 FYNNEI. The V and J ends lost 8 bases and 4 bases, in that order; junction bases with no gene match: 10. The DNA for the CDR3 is TGTGCCAGCGTCCTAGCGGGAGTTGCGCGAGAGACCCAGTACTTC. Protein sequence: CASVLAGVARETQYF.

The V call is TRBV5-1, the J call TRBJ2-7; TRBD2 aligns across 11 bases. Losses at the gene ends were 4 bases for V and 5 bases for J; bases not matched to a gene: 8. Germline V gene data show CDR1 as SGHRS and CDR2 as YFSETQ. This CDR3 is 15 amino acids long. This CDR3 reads CASSPTSGRRDEQYF. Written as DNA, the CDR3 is TGCGCCAGCAGCCCAACTAGCGGGAGAAGGGACGAGCAGTACTTC.

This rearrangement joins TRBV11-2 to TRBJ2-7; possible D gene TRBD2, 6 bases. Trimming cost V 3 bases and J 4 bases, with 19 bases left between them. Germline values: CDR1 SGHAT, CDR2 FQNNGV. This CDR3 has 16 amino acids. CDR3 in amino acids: CASSLVGGQGGYEQYF. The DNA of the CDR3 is TGTGCCAGCAGCTTGGTAGGAGGGCAGGGTGGGTACGAGCAGTACTTC.